The next 24 T cell receptor beta chains were all read from a single sample in a study of CD8 T cells in Susac syndrome. With random hexamers, 0.5 to 1 ug RNA was reverse transcribed. TCRdb analysed the immunoSEQ multiplex PCR reads with MiXCR anew, one entry per CDR3 protein. The table shows over 100,000 distinct CDR3 sequences, with 90% to 96% occurring only once. Sequenced input: CD4+ T cells from PBMCs. All receptors come from a human donor in good health.

The rearrangement uses TRBV3-1 and TRBJ1-1; D is ambiguous. From germline, CDR1 is LGHDT and CDR2 YNNKEL (reference sequence). The CDR3 spans 14 residues. Trimming took 2 bases from V and 1 from J, leaving 8 bases between them. The DNA of the CDR3 is TGTGCCAGCAGCCAACCACAGAGGAACACTGAAGCTTTCTTT. This sequence encodes CASSQPQRNTEAFF.

The chain has TRBV5-6 and TRBJ1-5, with D possibly matching TRBD1 (5 bases). CDR1 SGHDT and CDR2 YYEEEE come from the germline V gene. Trimming left V 4 bases short and J 6 bases short, with 14 bases between. There are 14 residues in the CDR3. The CDR3 spells CASSRRGGSQPQHF. CDR3 DNA: TGTGCCAGCAGCCGGCGGGGGGGGTCTCAGCCCCAGCATTTT.

The chain has TRBV5-4 and TRBJ2-7; D gene unclear. Germline V lookup: CDR1 SGHNT, CDR2 YYREEE (reference sequence). The CDR3 runs 13 residues. Trimming took off 0 bases at V and 0 bases at J, with 4 bases between the two ends. The CDR3 sequence: CASSLGNSYEQYF. The CDR3 coding sequence is TGTGCCAGCAGCTTGGGGAACTCCTACGAGCAGTACTTC.

This clonotype was counted between two and nine times. The chain couples TRBV28 to TRBJ2-7, with D possibly being TRBD1 (6 bases). CDR1 is MDHEN, CDR2 SYDVKM, per germline. Deletions cut 2 bases from V and 4 bases from J, with 12 bases between. The CDR3 spans 14 residues. The DNA of the CDR3 is TGTGCCAGCAGTTTACTTGGACAGTCGTACGAGCAGTACTTC. Its protein is CASSLLGQSYEQYF.

This clonotype has a single count. This chain joins TRBV6-5 and TRBJ2-4; a weak D match, TRBD1 (6 bases). Looked up from germline, CDR1 is MNHEY and CDR2 is SVGAGI. The CDR3 length is 15 residues. Trimming stripped 6 bases from V and 4 bases from J, with 16 bases between. The CDR3 DNA reads as TGTGCCAGCAGCCCCTCACAGGGTAGTAAAAACATTCAGTACTTC. It yields the protein CASSPSQGSKNIQYF.

V gene TRBV12-3 or TRBV12-4 combines with J gene TRBJ2-7; 8 bases agree with TRBD2. Losses at the gene ends were 7 bases for V and 0 bases for J; bases not matched to a gene: 5. The CDR3 runs 14 residues. CDR3 in DNA: TGTGCCAGCAAGTTAGCGGGACCCTCCTACGAGCAGTACTTC. Residues: CASKLAGPSYEQYF.

The chain is built from TRBV29-1 and TRBJ2-4; 7 nucleotides match TRBD1. The germline gives CDR1 SQVTM, CDR2 ANQGSEA. V was clipped by 7 bases and J by 4 bases; unmatched bases: 7. The CDR3 has 13 residues. The CDR3 spells CSAKGQSKNIQYF. DNA of the CDR3: TGCAGCGCTAAGGGACAGTCTAAAAACATTCAGTACTTC.

The CDR3: CASREGSLINQPQHF. The CDR3 DNA reads as TGCGCCAGCAGGGAGGGGAGCCTCATCAATCAGCCCCAGCATTTT. The J gene is TRBJ1-5, the V gene TRBV5-1; the D gene is possibly TRBD1 (5 bases). This CDR3 comprises 15 residues. V gave up 5 bases and J gave up 3 bases, with 15 bases separating them. CDR1 and CDR2 (germline): SGHRS, YFSETQ.

This chain links TRBV28 with TRBJ1-2, with D possibly being TRBD1 (6 bases). The CDR3 loop spans 15 amino acids. Germline CDR1 reads MDHEN; CDR2 reads SYDVKM. Trimming cost V 5 bases and J 2 bases, with 15 bases left between them. CDR3 region: CASSPEGRGNYGYTF. CDR3 in DNA: TGTGCCAGCAGTCCAGAAGGCAGGGGAAACTATGGCTACACCTTC.

The chain joins TRBV30 to TRBJ2-3, with D unresolved. The germline V and J ends were trimmed by 2 bases and 0 bases, with 12 bases remaining between them. The CDR3 consists of 15 residues. Germline V gene sequence: CDR1 GTSNPN, CDR2 SVGIG (reference sequence). The CDR3 DNA sequence: TGTGCCTGGAGTCTCGAGACTTTTAGCACAGATACGCAGTATTTT. This gives the protein CAWSLETFSTDTQYF.

The V and J genes are TRBV3-1 and TRBJ2-1, with D tentatively TRBD2 (6 bases). Germline V gene lookup returns CDR1 LGHDT and CDR2 YNNKEL (reference sequence). V dropped 4 bases and J dropped 12 bases, with 16 bases sitting between them. The CDR3 spans 13 residues. The CDR3 protein is CASSLLLAAGQFF. Here the CDR3 DNA reads TGTGCCAGCAGCCTCTTACTAGCAGCAGGGCAGTTCTTC.

The chain recombines TRBV20-1 with TRBJ1-2; weak D call: TRBD1 (6 bases). V was shortened by 3 bases and J by 7 bases, with 12 bases between the two germline ends. The CDR3 loop spans 12 amino acids. Germline CDR1 DFQATT, CDR2 SNEGSKA (reference sequence). The CDR3 loop reads CSARAGASGYTF. In DNA, the CDR3 is TGCAGTGCTAGGGCAGGGGCAAGTGGCTACACCTTC.

The chain has TRBV5-1 and TRBJ2-1, with D uncertain. With 2 bases removed from V and 8 bases from J, the gap between germline ends came to 8 bases. Germline V gene lookup returns CDR1 SGHRS and CDR2 YFSETQ. The CDR3 sequence is 12 residues long. The CDR3 sequence: CASSFGWDEQFF. The CDR3 nucleotides are TGCGCCAGCAGCTTCGGGTGGGATGAGCAGTTCTTC. Full variable domain (remainder filled in from reference TRBV5-1 and TRBJ2-1): KAGVTQTPRYLIKTRGQQVTLSCSPISGHRSVSWYQQTPGQGLQFLFEYFSETQRNKGNFPGRFSGRQFSNSRSEMNVSTLELGDSALYLCASSFGWDEQFFGPGTRLTVL.

The chain is built from TRBV4-1 and TRBJ2-7; tentative D call: TRBD2 (5 bases). The CDR3 contains 13 residues. V lost 3 bases to trimming and J lost 2 bases, with 8 bases between them. Germline-derived CDR1 and CDR2 are MGHRA and YSYEKL. The CDR3 sequence is CASSHSGTYEQYF. The CDR3 bases are TGCGCCAGCAGCCACAGCGGAACCTACGAGCAGTACTTC.

The chain recombines TRBV18 with TRBJ2-3, with D possibly TRBD2 on 6 matching bases. CDR3 length: 15 amino acids. Trimming shortened V by 4 bases and J by 0 bases, and 11 bases separated the two germline ends. Germline V gene lookup returns CDR1 KGHSH and CDR2 LQKENI. The CDR3 region has the DNA TGTGCCAGCTCACGTCCCGGGACTAGCACAGATACGCAGTATTTT. Encoded protein: CASSRPGTSTDTQYF. The full variable domain, its missing parts supplied by reference TRBV18 and TRBJ2-3, is NAGVMQNPRHLVRRRGQEARLRCSPMKGHSHVYWYRQLPEEGLKFMVYLQKENIIDESGMPKERFSAEFPKEGPSILRIQQVVRGDSAAYFCASSRPGTSTDTQYFGPGTRLTVL.

The chain uses TRBV4-1 and TRBJ2-7; 9 bases map to TRBD1. With 3 bases clipped from V and 4 bases from J, the junction kept 7 bases outside the gene matches. From germline, CDR1 is MGHRA and CDR2 YSYEKL. The CDR3 has 15 residues. Here the CDR3 DNA reads TGCGCCAGCAGCCATGTGGGACAGGGCAGGTACGAGCAGTACTTC. This gives the protein CASSHVGQGRYEQYF.

Written as DNA, the CDR3 is TGTGCCAGCAGCTTACGTTTAGAGGCGGGGGCTTCTCCCAATGAGCAGTTCTTC. Protein product: CASSLRLEAGASPNEQFF. The V gene is TRBV9, the J gene TRBJ2-1; TRBD2 is a possible D gene (7 bases). Deletions cut 4 bases from V and 6 bases from J, with 26 bases between. This CDR3 is built from 18 residues. The germline CDR1 and CDR2 sequences are SGDLS and YYNGEE.

The chain couples TRBV12-3 or TRBV12-4 to TRBJ2-3; 9 bases are a match to TRBD2. The ends lost 2 bases at V and 2 bases at J; junction bases unmatched: 5. There are 16 residues in the CDR3. The CDR3 bases are TGTGCCAGCAGTTTATGGAGCGGGGGGCACACAGATACGCAGTATTTT. Translating it yields CASSLWSGGHTDTQYF.

DNA of the CDR3: TGTGCCAGCAGCAAGCTAGCGGGCGTAGGGGGTGAGCAGTTCTTC. Translation: CASSKLAGVGGEQFF. The V gene is TRBV7-2, the J gene TRBJ2-1, with 8 bases fitting TRBD2. With V trimmed by 5 bases and J by 9 bases, 12 bases remained unmatched. Germline values: CDR1 SGHTA, CDR2 FQGNSA. This CDR3 is 15 amino acids long.

The table lists this clonotype with a count of one. The chain couples TRBV6-6 to TRBJ2-6, with D unclear. Deletions cut 5 bases from V and 0 bases from J, with 8 bases between. The CDR3 is 15 residues long. CDR1 MNHNY and CDR2 SVGAGI come from the germline V gene (reference sequence). CDR3 in amino acids: CASSVPSSGANVLTF. CDR3 nucleotides: TGTGCCAGCAGTGTACCCAGCTCTGGGGCCAACGTCCTGACTTTC.

The rearrangement joins TRBV30 to TRBJ2-3; TRBD1 matches 9 bases. The germline V gene has CDR1 GTSNPN and CDR2 SVGIG (reference sequence). The V gene end was trimmed by 8 bases and the J gene end by 2 bases; junction bases not matched to a gene: 26. This CDR3 is 20 amino acids long. The CDR3 DNA reads TGTGCCGGAACCCACCTAAAACCGGGACAGGGCTGGGTGGACACAGATACGCAGTATTTT. It codes for CAGTHLKPGQGWVDTDTQYF.

V gene TRBV19 combines with J gene TRBJ2-5, with 9 bases that match TRBD1. This CDR3 contains 14 residues. Germline-derived CDR1 and CDR2 are LNHDA and SQIVND (reference sequence). V was clipped by 7 bases and J by 1 base; unmatched bases: 4. In nucleotides, the CDR3 is TGTGCCAGTACCGGGACAGGGATCCAAGAGACCCAGTACTTC. Encoded protein: CASTGTGIQETQYF.

The chain links TRBV20-1 to TRBJ2-5, with D perhaps assigned TRBD1 or TRBD2 (5 bases each). V was shortened by 6 bases and J by 5 bases, with 22 bases between the two germline ends. Germline CDR1 is DFQATT and CDR2 is SNEGSKA (reference sequence). This CDR3 is 15 amino acids long. The CDR3 here is CSAPAVRGSGETQYF. The CDR3, as DNA: TGCAGTGCCCCCGCGGTTCGGGGCTCGGGGGAGACCCAGTACTTC.

V and J are TRBV5-1 and TRBJ2-5, with 9 bases fitting TRBD2. Germline-derived CDR1 and CDR2 are SGHRS and YFSETQ. This CDR3 has 15 amino acids. J was trimmed by 1 base and V by 0 bases; bases with no gene match: 1. CDR3: CASSLVAGVQETQYF. As DNA, the CDR3 is TGCGCCAGCAGCTTGGTAGCGGGAGTCCAAGAGACCCAGTACTTC.